The source of this TCR beta chain is a study of T-cell memory formation after mild COVID-19. Study results and limitations: Specificity for SARS-CoV-2 was not confirmed among the second-wave clones peaking on day 37. Clones that contracted from day 15 to 85 had balanced CD4/CD8; later expanders were CD4+ biased.

About this clonotype itself: The antigen is unknown.

The TCR alpha and TCR beta cDNA libraries, bearing sample barcodes and UMIs, were generated by 5'RACE using constant-segment primers. TCRdb recomputed calls from the 5' RACE reads with MiXCR, one row per CDR3 protein. The table lists under 200,000 distinct CDR3 sequences, 10% to 15% of them singletons. Germline CDR1 and CDR2: SGHRS and YFSETQ. CDR3 size: 14 residues. Deletions cut 0 bases from V and 0 bases from J, with 6 bases between. This sequence joins TRBV5-1 and TRBJ2-5, with D maybe TRBD2 (5 bases). The specimen was PBMCs or a T cell subset sorted from them (not recorded which). The source is a man younger than 30 who had mild COVID-19 (a few samples of this study predate the infection). Cell type and time point are not known. The DNA for the CDR3 is TGCGCCAGCAGCTTGGCCGGGGACCAAGAGACCCAGTACTTC. Its protein is CASSLAGDQETQYF.